Presented here are 13 T cell receptor beta chains from one specimen sequenced in a study of shared clonotypes between healthy human individuals. Using immunoSEQ multiplex PCR, the repertoire was profiled, and TCRdb retains in-frame clones only, with some absent. Seen here are almost 750,000 clones, roughly 72% observed once, and the top ten hold about 1.7%. Sample: memory CD4+ T cells sorted from blood. Subset reported: CD45RA-negative fraction. These receptors all come from a woman aged 25 to 39 in good health.

The count of this clone is one. This chain links TRBV11-2 with TRBJ2-5, with D uncertain. The germline CDR1 and CDR2 sequences are SGHAT and FQNNGV. The CDR3 is 15 residues long. The V gene lost 3 bases and the J gene lost 2 bases, with 13 bases spanning the gap. Written as DNA, the CDR3 is TGTGCCAGCAGCTTTAATTACGGGCATCAAGAGACCCAGTACTTC. The encoded protein is CASSFNYGHQETQYF. Using reference TRBV11-2 and TRBJ2-5 for the parts outside the CDR3, the full variable domain is EAGVAQSPRYKIIEKRQSVAFWCNPISGHATLYWYQQILGQGPKLLIQFQNNGVVDDSQLPKDRFSAERLKGVDSTLKIQPAKLEDSAVYLCASSFNYGHQETQYFGPGTRLLVL.

The gene calls are TRBV19 and TRBJ2-7; 8 bases are a match to TRBD1. The CDR3 is 15 amino acids. Germline V lookup: CDR1 LNHDA, CDR2 SQIVND (reference sequence). The junction had 8 bases not matched to a gene; V was cut back by 2 bases and J by 5 bases. CDR3 in amino acids: CASSIKTGVIDEQYF. CDR3 coding DNA: TGTGCCAGTAGTATAAAGACAGGGGTAATCGACGAGCAGTACTTC.

The chain carries TRBV4-1 and TRBJ2-1; TRBD1 or TRBD2 may be the D gene (5 bases each). Trimming left V 4 bases short and J 7 bases short, with 20 bases between. The CDR3 loop spans 16 amino acids. Germline CDR1 reads MGHRA; CDR2 reads YSYEKL. CDR3 nucleotides: TGCGCCAGCAGCCTTACTACGGCAGGGAGTAGGAATGAGCAGTTCTTC. This sequence encodes CASSLTTAGSRNEQFF.

The chain recombines TRBV19 with TRBJ1-2; D possibly corresponds to TRBD1 (6 bases). Trimming removed 4 bases from V and 7 bases from J, with 7 bases in between. The CDR3 covers 11 residues. The germline gives CDR1 LNHDA, CDR2 SQIVND (reference sequence). CDR3 loop: CASSTGVGYTF. CDR3 nucleotides: TGTGCCAGTAGTACAGGGGTTGGCTACACCTTC. Supplemented by reference TRBV19 and TRBJ1-2, the full variable domain reads DGGITQSPKYLFRKEGQNVTLSCEQNLNHDAMYWYRQDPGQGLRLIYYSQIVNDFQKGDIAEGYSVSREKKESFPLTVTSAQKNPTAFYLCASSTGVGYTFGSGTRLTVV.

The chain employs TRBV10-3 and TRBJ1-5; TRBD1 matches 8 bases. The CDR3 consists of 14 residues. The trim removed 6 bases at V and 7 bases at J, leaving 8 bases unmatched. CDR1 is ENHRY and CDR2 is SYGVKD in the germline V gene. The CDR3 nucleotides read TGTGCCATCAGCCCACAGGGGGTCAGCCAGCCCCAGCATTTT. Amino acids: CAISPQGVSQPQHF.

The gene calls are TRBV15 and TRBJ2-4, with D possibly being TRBD1 (8 bases). Trimming removed 4 bases from V and 5 bases from J, with 21 bases in between. The CDR3 extends over 17 amino acids. Germline lookup yields CDR1 LNHNV and CDR2 YYDKDF (reference sequence). The CDR3 sequence is CATSTPLGQGGENIQYF. For the CDR3, the DNA is TGTGCCACCAGCACCCCTTTAGGACAGGGAGGGGAAAACATTCAGTACTTC.

The chain is built from TRBV25-1 and TRBJ1-5; possibly TRBD1 for D (5 bases). Trimming cost V 4 bases and J 6 bases, with 19 bases left between them. The CDR3 contains 16 residues. Germline V gene lookup returns CDR1 MGHDK and CDR2 SYGVNS. CDR3 in amino acids: CASSGGGGNPSQPQHF. The DNA for the CDR3 is TGTGCCAGCAGTGGGGGTGGGGGGAATCCGAGTCAGCCCCAGCATTTT.

The V gene is TRBV5-6, the J gene TRBJ1-2, with no clear D. The CDR3 consists of 14 residues. Trimming left V 4 bases short and J 1 base short, with 11 bases between. Germline-derived CDR1 and CDR2 are SGHDT and YYEEEE. The CDR3 spells CASSTLTDNYGYTF. The CDR3 DNA reads TGTGCCAGCAGCACGCTGACCGATAACTATGGCTACACCTTC.

This chain links TRBV27 with TRBJ2-7; TRBD2 agrees at 7 bases. CDR3 length: 14 residues. CDR1 and CDR2 from the germline V gene are MNHEY and SMNVEV (reference sequence). V lost 6 bases and J lost 1; bases outside the gene matches: 6. The CDR3 DNA follows: TGTGCCAGCAGCCCTAGCGGCGGTTCCTACGAGCAGTACTTC. Its protein is CASSPSGGSYEQYF.

This clone was recorded at least ten times. This chain joins TRBV28 and TRBJ1-3; 7 nucleotides align to TRBD1. V lost 4 bases, J lost 3 bases, and 9 bases stayed unmatched. Germline-derived CDR1 and CDR2 are MDHEN and SYDVKM. The CDR3 spans 16 residues. CDR3 bases: TGTGCCAGCAGTTCCCAGGGGGGGGCTTTTGGAAACACCATATATTTT. This gives the protein CASSSQGGAFGNTIYF.

The chain combines TRBV10-3 with TRBJ2-5, with TRBD1 as a possible D gene (6 bases). The CDR3 sequence is 14 residues long. Germline-derived CDR1 and CDR2 are ENHRY and SYGVKD. Trimming stripped 6 bases from V and 3 bases from J, with 14 bases between. The CDR3 loop reads CAISNTGTKETQYF. The CDR3 DNA follows: TGTGCCATCAGCAATACCGGGACAAAAGAGACCCAGTACTTC.

The chain couples TRBV4-1 to TRBJ1-3, with unresolved D. The CDR3 has 16 residues. Trimming removed 3 bases at V and 0 bases at J, with 12 bases between. The V gene's germline CDR1 is MGHRA and CDR2 YSYEKL. CDR3 loop: CASSQTYQDSGNTIYF. CDR3 bases: TGCGCCAGCAGCCAGACATACCAAGACTCTGGAAACACCATATATTTT.

In this sample, this clone turned up a few times. This chain links TRBV7-9 with TRBJ1-3; D not certain. With 5 bases removed from V and 3 bases from J, the gap between germline ends came to 17 bases. The CDR3 spans 16 residues. Per germline, CDR1 SEHNR and CDR2 FQNEAQ (reference sequence). In DNA form, the CDR3 reads TGTGCCAGCAGCCCAAGGATTCTGAGAAGTGGAAACACCATATATTTT. It is translated as CASSPRILRSGNTIYF.